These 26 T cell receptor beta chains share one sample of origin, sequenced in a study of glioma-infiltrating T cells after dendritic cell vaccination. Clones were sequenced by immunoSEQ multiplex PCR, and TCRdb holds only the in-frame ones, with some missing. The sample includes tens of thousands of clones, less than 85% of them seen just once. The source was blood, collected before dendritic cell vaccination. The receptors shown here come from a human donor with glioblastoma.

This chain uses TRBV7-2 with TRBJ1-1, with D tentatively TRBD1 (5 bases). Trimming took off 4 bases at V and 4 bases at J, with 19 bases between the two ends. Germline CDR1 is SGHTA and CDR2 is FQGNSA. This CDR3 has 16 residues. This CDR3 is CASSSTATHRSTEAFF. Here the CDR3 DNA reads TGTGCCAGCAGCTCGACAGCAACACACAGGAGCACTGAAGCTTTCTTT.

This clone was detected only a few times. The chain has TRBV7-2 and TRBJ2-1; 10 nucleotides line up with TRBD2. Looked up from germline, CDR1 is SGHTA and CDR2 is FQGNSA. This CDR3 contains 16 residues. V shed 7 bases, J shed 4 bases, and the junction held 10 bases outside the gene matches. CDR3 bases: TGTGCCAGCACCGTCTATGGGACTAGCGTGTACAATGAGCAGTTCTTC. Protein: CASTVYGTSVYNEQFF.

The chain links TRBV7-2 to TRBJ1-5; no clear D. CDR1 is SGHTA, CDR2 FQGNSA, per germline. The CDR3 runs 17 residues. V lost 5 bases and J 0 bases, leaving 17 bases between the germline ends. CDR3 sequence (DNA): TGTGCCAGCAGCCCCCTAGGACGGACTTTTAGCAATCAGCCCCAGCATTTT. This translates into CASSPLGRTFSNQPQHF.

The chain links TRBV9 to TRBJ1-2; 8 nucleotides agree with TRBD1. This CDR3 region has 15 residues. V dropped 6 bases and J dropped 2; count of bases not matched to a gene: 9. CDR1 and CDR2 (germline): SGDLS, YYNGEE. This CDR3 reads CASTQNRDRNYGYTF. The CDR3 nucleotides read TGTGCCAGCACCCAAAACCGGGACAGGAACTATGGCTACACCTTC.

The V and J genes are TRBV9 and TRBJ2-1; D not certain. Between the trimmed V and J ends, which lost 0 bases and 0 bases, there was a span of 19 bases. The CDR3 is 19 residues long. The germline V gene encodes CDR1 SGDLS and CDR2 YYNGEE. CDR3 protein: CASSVAARNLRSSYNEQFF. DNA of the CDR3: TGTGCCAGCAGCGTAGCTGCTAGGAACCTAAGGAGCTCCTACAATGAGCAGTTCTTC.

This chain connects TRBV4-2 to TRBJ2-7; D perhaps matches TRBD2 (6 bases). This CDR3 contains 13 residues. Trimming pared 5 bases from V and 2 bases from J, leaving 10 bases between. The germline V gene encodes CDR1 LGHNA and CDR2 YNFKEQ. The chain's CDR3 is CASSWRTTYEQYF. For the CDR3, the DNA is TGTGCCAGCAGCTGGAGGACTACCTACGAGCAGTACTTC.

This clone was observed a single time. The CDR3, as DNA: TGCGCCAGCAGCCAAGAATGGCGGATGACTGTCTACAATGAGCAGTTCTTC. Translating it yields CASSQEWRMTVYNEQFF. The gene calls are TRBV4-3 and TRBJ2-1; D not resolved. Germline assignment: CDR1 LGHNA and CDR2 YSLEER. The CDR3 spans 17 residues. Between the trimmed V and J ends, which lost 0 bases and 3 bases, there was a span of 15 bases.

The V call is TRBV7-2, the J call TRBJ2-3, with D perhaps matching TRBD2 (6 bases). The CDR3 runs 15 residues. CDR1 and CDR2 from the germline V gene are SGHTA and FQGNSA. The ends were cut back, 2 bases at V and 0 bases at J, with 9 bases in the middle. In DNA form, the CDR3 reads TGTGCCAGCAGCTTAATGGGACTGAGCACAGATACGCAGTATTTT. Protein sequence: CASSLMGLSTDTQYF.

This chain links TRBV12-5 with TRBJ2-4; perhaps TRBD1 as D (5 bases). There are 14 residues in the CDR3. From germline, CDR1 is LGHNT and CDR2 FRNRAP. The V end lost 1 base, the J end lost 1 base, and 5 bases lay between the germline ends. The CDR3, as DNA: TGTGCTAGTGGTTTGGAGGGGGCCAAAAACATTCAGTACTTC. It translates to CASGLEGAKNIQYF.

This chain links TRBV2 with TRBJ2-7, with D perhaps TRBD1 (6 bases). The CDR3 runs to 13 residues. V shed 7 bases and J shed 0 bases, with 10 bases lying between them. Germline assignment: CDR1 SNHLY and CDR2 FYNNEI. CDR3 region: CASKGDDSYEQYF. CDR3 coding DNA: TGTGCCAGCAAGGGGGACGACTCCTACGAGCAGTACTTC.

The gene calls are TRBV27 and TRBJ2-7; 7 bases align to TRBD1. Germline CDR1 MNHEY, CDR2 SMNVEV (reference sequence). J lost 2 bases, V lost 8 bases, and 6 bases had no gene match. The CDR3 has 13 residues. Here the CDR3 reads CASGGQATYEQYF. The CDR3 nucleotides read TGTGCCAGCGGAGGACAGGCGACCTACGAGCAGTACTTC.

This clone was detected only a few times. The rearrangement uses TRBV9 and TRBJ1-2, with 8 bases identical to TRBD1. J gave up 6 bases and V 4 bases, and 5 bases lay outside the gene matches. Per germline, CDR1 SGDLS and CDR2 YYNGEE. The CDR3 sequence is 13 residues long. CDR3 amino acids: CASSSTGGDGYTF. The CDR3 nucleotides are TGTGCCAGCAGCTCCACAGGGGGGGATGGCTACACCTTC.

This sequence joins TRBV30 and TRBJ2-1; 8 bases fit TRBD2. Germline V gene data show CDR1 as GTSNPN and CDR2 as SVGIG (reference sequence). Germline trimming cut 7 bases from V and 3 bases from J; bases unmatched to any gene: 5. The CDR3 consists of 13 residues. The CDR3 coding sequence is TGTGCCTCTACTAGCGGCCACTACAATGAGCAGTTCTTC. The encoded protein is CASTSGHYNEQFF.

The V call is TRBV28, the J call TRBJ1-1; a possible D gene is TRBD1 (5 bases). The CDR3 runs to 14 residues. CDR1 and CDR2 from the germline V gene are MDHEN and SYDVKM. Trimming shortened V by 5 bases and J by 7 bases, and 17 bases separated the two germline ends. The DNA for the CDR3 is TGTGCCAGCAGTACTCCAGGGACCGGGGGTGAAGCTTTCTTT. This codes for CASSTPGTGGEAFF.

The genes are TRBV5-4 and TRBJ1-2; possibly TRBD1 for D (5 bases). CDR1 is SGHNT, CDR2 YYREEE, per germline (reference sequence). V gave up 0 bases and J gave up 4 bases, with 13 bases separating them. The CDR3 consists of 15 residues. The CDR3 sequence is CASSLEGPQTYGYTF. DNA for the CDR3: TGTGCCAGCAGCTTGGAGGGGCCCCAAACCTATGGCTACACCTTC.

CDR3 sequence reads: CASRSGWATNTEAFF. As DNA, the CDR3 is TGTGCCAGCCGATCGGGGTGGGCCACGAACACTGAAGCTTTCTTT. This chain connects TRBV19 to TRBJ1-1; D uncertain. V was trimmed by 9 bases and J by 1 base, leaving 18 bases between them. The CDR3 runs 15 residues. Germline V gives CDR1 LNHDA, CDR2 SQIVND (reference sequence).

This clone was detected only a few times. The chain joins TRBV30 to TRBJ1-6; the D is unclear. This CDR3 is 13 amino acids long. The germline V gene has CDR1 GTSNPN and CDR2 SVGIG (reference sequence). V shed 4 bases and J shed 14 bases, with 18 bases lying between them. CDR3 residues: CAWKPLHAEALHF. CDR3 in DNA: TGTGCCTGGAAACCCCTTCACGCAGAGGCCCTCCACTTT.

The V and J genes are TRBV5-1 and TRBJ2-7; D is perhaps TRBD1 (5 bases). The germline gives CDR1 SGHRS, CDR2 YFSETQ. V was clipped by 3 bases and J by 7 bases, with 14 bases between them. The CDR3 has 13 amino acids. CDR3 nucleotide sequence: TGCGCCAGCAGCTCGAGTTTTAGGGGAGAGCAGTACTTC. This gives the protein CASSSSFRGEQYF.

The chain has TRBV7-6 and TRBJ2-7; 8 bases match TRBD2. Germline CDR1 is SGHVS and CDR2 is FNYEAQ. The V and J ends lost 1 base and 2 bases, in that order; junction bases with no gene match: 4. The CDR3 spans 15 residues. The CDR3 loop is CASSLERESTYEQYF. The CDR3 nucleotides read TGTGCCAGCAGCTTAGAGCGGGAGTCAACCTACGAGCAGTACTTC.

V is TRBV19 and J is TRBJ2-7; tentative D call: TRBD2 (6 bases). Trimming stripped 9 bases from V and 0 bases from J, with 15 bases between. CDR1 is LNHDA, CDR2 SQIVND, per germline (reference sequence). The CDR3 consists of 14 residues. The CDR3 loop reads CASSRYGSSYEQYF. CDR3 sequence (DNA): TGTGCCAGCTCAAGGTACGGGAGCTCCTACGAGCAGTACTTC.

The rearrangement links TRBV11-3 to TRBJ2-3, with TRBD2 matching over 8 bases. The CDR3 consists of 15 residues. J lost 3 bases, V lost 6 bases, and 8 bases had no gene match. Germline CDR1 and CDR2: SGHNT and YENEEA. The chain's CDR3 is CASSEDGGETDTQYF. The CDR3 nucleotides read TGTGCCAGCAGTGAGGACGGGGGGGAGACAGATACGCAGTATTTT.

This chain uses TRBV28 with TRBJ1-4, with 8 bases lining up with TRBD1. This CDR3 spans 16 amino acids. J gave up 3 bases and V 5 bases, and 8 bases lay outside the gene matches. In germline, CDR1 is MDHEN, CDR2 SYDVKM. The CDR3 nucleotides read TGTGCCAGCAGTCTCGGACAGGGTAGTCCTAATGAAAAACTGTTTTTT. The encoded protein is CASSLGQGSPNEKLFF.

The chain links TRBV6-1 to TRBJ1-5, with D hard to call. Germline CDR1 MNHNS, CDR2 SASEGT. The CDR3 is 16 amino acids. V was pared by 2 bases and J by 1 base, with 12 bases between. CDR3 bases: TGTGCCAGCAGTGAATCGATCGGTCCGAGCAATCAGCCCCAGCATTTT. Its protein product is CASSESIGPSNQPQHF.

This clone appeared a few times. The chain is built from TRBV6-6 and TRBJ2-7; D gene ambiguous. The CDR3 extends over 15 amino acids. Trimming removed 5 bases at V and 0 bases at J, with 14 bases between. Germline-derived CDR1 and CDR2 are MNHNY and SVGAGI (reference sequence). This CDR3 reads CASSTPTLSSYEQYF. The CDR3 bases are TGTGCCAGCAGTACCCCGACTCTTAGCTCCTACGAGCAGTACTTC.

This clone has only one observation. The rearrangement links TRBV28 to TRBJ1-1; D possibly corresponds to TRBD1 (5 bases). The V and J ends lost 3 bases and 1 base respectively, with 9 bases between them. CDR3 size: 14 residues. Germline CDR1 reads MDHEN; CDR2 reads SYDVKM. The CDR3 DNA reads TGTGCCAGCAGTTTGGCAGGGAAGAACACTGAAGCTTTCTTT. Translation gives CASSLAGKNTEAFF.

As DNA, the CDR3 is TGTGCCAGCAGCTTGGGGGGGACAGGAGGTGAAAAACTGTTTTTT. Its protein product is CASSLGGTGGEKLFF. The V call is TRBV5-6, the J call TRBJ1-4; 8 nucleotides align to TRBD1. The CDR3 length is 15 residues. CDR1 SGHDT and CDR2 YYEEEE come from the germline V gene. J gave up 7 bases and V 0 bases, and 5 bases lay outside the gene matches. The entire variable domain, with the rest obtained from reference TRBV5-6 and TRBJ1-4, is as follows: DAGVTQSPTHLIKTRGQQVTLRCSPKSGHDTVSWYQQALGQGPQFIFQYYEEEERQRGNFPDRFSGHQFPNYSSELNVNALLLGDSALYLCASSLGGTGGEKLFFGSGTQLSVL.